This T cell receptor (beta chain) is drawn from a study of blood T cell repertoires in COVID-19. Here immunoSEQ multiplex PCR was the method, and the copy in TCRdb shows in-frame clones only, minus some. The sample yields 450,000 to 500,000 clones, roughly 87% seen once. Germline V gives CDR1 LGHNT, CDR2 FRNRAP. The CDR3 has 18 residues. Trimming removed 0 bases at V and 6 bases at J, with 22 bases between. This receptor was taken from a woman under 30 who had recovered from COVID-19. Sample: PBMCs or T cells enriched from blood (not recorded which). This chain links TRBV12-5 with TRBJ2-3, with a tentative D call TRBD2 (6 bases). The CDR3 DNA follows: TGTGCTAGTGGTTTGGTACCTGATGGCGGGGTATTCGCGGATACGCAGTATTTT. Translated: CASGLVPDGGVFADTQYF. Drawing the rest from reference TRBV12-5 and TRBJ2-3, the complete variable domain is DARVTQTPRHKVTEMGQEVTMRCQPILGHNTVFWYRQTMMQGLELLAYFRNRAPLDDSGMPKDRFSAEMPDATLATLKIQPSEPRDSAVYFCASGLVPDGGVFADTQYFGPGTRLTVL.